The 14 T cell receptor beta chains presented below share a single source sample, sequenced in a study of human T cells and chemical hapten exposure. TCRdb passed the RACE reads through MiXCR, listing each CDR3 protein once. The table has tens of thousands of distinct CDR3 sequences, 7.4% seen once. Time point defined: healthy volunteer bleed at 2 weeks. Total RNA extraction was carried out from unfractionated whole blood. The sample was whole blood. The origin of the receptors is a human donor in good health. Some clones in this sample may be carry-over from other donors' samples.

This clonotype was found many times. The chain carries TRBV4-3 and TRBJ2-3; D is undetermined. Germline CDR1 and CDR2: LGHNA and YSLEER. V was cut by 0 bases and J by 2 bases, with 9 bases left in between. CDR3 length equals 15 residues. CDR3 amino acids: CASSQDTDYTDTQYF. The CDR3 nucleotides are TGCGCCAGCAGCCAAGATACTGATTACACAGATACGCAGTATTTT.

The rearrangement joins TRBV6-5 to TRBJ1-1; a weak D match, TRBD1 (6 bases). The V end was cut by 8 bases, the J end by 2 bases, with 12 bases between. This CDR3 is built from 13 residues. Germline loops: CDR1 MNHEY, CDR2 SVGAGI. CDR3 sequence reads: CASSAGANTEAFF. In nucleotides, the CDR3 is TGTGCCAGCTCGGCAGGGGCCAACACTGAAGCTTTCTTT.

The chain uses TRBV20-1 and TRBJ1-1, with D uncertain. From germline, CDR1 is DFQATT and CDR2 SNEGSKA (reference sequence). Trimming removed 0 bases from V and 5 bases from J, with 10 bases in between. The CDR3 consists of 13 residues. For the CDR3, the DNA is TGCAGTGCTAGAGATCCCGCGGGAACTGAAGCTTTCTTT. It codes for CSARDPAGTEAFF.

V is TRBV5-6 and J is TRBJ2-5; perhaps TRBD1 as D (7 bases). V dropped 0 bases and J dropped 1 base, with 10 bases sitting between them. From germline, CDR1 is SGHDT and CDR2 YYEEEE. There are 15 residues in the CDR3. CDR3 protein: CASSLAGDSQETQYF. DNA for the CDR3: TGTGCCAGCAGCTTGGCGGGGGACAGCCAAGAGACCCAGTACTTC.

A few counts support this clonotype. Here the CDR3 DNA reads TGTGCCAGCAGCTTGGGACTAGCGGTGAACACCGGGGAGCTGTTTTTT. This gives the protein CASSLGLAVNTGELFF. The rearrangement links TRBV5-4 to TRBJ2-2, with 9 positions matching TRBD2. After removal of 0 bases from V and 1 base from J, the junction contained 1 base not matched to a gene. Looked up from germline, CDR1 is SGHNT and CDR2 is YYREEE (reference sequence). The CDR3 runs to 16 residues.

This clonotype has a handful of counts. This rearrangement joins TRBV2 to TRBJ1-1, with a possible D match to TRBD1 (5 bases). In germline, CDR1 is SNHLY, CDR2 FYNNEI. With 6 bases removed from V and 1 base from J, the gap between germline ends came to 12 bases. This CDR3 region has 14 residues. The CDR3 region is CASRGQLWNTEAFF. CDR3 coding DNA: TGTGCCAGCAGAGGACAATTGTGGAACACTGAAGCTTTCTTT.

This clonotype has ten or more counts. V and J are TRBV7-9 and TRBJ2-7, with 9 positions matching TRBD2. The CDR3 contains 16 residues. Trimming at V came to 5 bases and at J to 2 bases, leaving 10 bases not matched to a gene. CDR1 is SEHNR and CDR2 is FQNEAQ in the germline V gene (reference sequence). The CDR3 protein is CASSQIQAGGPYEQYF. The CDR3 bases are TGTGCCAGCAGCCAAATCCAAGCGGGAGGCCCCTACGAGCAGTACTTC. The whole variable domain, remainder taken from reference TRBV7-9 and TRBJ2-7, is DTGVSQNPRHKITKRGQNVTFRCDPISEHNRLYWYRQTLGQGPEFLTYFQNEAQLEKSRLLSDRFSAERPKGSFSTLEIQRTEQGDSAMYLCASSQIQAGGPYEQYFGPGTRLTVT.

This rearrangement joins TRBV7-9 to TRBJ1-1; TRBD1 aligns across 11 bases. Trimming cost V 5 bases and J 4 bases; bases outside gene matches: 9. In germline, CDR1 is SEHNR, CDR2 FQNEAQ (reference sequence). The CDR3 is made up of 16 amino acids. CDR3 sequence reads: CASSRTGGARGTEAFF. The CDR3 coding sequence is TGTGCCAGCAGCCGGACAGGGGGCGCTCGGGGCACTGAAGCTTTCTTT.

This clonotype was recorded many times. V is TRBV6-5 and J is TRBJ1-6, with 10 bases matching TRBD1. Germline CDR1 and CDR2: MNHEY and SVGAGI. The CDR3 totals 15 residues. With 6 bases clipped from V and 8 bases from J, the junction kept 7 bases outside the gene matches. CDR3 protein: CASRSGQGRDSPLHF. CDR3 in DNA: TGTGCCAGCAGATCGGGACAGGGGAGGGATTCACCCCTCCACTTT.

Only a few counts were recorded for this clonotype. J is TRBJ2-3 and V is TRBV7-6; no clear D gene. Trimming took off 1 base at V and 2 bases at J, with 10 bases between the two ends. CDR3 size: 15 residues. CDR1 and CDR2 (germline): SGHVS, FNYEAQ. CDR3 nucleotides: TGTGCCAGCAGCTTAGTGAACGGCCTCACAGATACGCAGTATTTT. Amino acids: CASSLVNGLTDTQYF.

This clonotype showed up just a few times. CDR3 sequence reads: CASSLEGGQDTQYF. The CDR3 DNA reads TGCGCCAGCAGCTTGGAGGGGGGGCAAGATACGCAGTATTTT. The V call is TRBV5-1, the J call TRBJ2-3, with D perhaps TRBD2 (7 bases). CDR3 length: 14 residues. Germline V gene data show CDR1 as SGHRS and CDR2 as YFSETQ. Trimming shortened V by 0 bases and J by 5 bases, and 10 bases separated the two germline ends. The entire variable domain, with the rest obtained from reference TRBV5-1 and TRBJ2-3, is as follows: KAGVTQTPRYLIKTRGQQVTLSCSPISGHRSVSWYQQTPGQGLQFLFEYFSETQRNKGNFPGRFSGRQFSNSRSEMNVSTLELGDSALYLCASSLEGGQDTQYFGPGTRLTVL.

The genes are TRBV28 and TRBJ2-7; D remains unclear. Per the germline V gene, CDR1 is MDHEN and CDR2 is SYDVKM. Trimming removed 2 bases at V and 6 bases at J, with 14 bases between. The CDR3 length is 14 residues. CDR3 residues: CASSLSTSMGEQYF. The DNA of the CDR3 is TGTGCCAGCAGTTTAAGTACCAGTATGGGCGAGCAGTACTTC.

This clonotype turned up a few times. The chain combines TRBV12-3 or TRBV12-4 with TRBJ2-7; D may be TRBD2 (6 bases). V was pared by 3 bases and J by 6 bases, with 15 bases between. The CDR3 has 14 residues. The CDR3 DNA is TGTGCCAGCAGTTTCGCGGGGCCCTCCGGCGAGCAGTACTTC. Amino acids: CASSFAGPSGEQYF.

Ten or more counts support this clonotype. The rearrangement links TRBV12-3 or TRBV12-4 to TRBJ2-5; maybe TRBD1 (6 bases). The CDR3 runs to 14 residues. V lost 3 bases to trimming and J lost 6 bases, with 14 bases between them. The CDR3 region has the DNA TGTGCCAGCAGTTTTGCAGGGGCTCGGAAGACCCAGTACTTC. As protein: CASSFAGARKTQYF.